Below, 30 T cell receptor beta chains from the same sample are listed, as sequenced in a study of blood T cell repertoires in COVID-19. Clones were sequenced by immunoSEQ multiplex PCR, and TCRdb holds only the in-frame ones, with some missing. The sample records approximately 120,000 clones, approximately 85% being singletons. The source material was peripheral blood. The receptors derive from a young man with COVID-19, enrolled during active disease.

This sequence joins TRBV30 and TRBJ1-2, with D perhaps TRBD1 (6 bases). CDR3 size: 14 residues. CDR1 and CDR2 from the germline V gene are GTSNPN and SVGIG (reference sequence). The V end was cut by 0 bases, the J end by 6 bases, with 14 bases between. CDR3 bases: TGTGCCTGGAGTGTGCACAGGGTGGGAAATGGCTACACCTTC. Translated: CAWSVHRVGNGYTF.

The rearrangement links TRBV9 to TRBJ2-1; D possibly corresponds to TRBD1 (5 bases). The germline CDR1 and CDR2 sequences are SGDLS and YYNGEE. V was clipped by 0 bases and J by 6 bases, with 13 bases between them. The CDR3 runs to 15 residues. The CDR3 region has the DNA TGTGCCAGCAGCGTAGGGGGTTCTAGGGGCAATGAGCAGTTCTTC. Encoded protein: CASSVGGSRGNEQFF.

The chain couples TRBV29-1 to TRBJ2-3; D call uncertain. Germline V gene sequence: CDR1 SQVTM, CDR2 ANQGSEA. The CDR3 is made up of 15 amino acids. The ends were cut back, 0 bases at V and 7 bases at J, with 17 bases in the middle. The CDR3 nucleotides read TGCAGCGTTGAAGAGGGCGCTGCAGCTAAATATACGCAGTATTTT. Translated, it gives CSVEEGAAAKYTQYF.

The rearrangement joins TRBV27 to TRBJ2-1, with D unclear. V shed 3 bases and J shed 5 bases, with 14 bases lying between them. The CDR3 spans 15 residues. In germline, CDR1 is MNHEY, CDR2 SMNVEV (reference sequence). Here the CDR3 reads CASSFPGSKNNEQFF. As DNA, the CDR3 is TGTGCCAGCAGTTTTCCGGGTTCTAAGAACAATGAGCAGTTCTTC.

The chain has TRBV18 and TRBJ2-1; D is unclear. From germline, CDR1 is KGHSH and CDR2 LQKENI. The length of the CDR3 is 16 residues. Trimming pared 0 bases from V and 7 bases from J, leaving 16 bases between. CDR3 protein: CASSPPSRIAHNEQFF. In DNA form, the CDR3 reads TGTGCCAGCTCACCACCGTCGCGGATAGCACATAATGAGCAGTTCTTC.

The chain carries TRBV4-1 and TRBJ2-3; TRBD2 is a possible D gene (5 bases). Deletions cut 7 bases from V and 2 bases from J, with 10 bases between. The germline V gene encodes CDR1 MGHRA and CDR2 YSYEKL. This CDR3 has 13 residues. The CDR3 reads CASNRGNTDTQYF. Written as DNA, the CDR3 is TGCGCCAGCAACCGGGGAAACACAGATACGCAGTATTTT.

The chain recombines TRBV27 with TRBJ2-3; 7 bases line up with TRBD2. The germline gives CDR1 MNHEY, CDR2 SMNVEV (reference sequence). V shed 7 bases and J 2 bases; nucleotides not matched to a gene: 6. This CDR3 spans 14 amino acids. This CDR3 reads CASTRGDPTDTQYF. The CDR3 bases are TGTGCCAGCACCCGGGGGGACCCCACAGATACGCAGTATTTT.

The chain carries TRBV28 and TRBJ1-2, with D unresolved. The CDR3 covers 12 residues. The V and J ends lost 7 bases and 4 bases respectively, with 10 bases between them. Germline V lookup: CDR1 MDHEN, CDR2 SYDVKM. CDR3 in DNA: TGTGCCAGCAAATTGATCGGCTATGGCTACACCTTC. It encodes CASKLIGYGYTF.

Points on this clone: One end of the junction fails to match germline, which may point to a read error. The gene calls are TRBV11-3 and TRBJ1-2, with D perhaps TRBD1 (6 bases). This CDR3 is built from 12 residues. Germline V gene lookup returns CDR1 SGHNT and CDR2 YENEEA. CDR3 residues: CASSYDRTGLSF. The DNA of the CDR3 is TGTGCCAGCAGCTACGACAGGACGGGGCTCTCCTTC.

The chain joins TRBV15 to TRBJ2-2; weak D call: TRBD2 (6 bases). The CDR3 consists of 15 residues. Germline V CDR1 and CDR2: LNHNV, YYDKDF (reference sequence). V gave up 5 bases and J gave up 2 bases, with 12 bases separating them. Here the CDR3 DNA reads TGTGCCACCAGCCCCTCGGACTATAACACCGGGGAGCTGTTTTTT. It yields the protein CATSPSDYNTGELFF.

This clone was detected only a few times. The chain's CDR3 is CASSPLGEVEETQYF. The DNA for the CDR3 is TGTGCCAGCAGCCCATTAGGGGAGGTAGAAGAGACCCAGTACTTC. This rearrangement joins TRBV11-2 to TRBJ2-5; TRBD2 might be the D (6 bases). The CDR3 consists of 15 residues. Germline V gene data show CDR1 as SGHAT and CDR2 as FQNNGV. Trimming removed 5 bases at V and 3 bases at J, with 16 bases between.

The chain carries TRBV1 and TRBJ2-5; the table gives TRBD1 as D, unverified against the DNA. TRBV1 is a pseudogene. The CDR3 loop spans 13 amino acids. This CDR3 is CTSSPRGKETQYF. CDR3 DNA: TGCACCAGCAGCCCTAGGGGGAAAGAGACCCAGTACTTC.

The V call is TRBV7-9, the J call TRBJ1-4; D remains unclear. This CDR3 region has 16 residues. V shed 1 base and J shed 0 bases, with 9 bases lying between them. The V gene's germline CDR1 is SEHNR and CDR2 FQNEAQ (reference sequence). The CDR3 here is CASSLGKAATNEKLFF. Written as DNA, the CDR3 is TGTGCCAGCAGCTTAGGTAAAGCCGCAACTAATGAAAAACTGTTTTTT.

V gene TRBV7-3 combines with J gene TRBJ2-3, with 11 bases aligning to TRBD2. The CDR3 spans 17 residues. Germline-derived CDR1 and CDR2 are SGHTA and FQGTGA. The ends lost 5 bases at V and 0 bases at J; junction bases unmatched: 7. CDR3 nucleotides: TGTGCCAGCAGCGAATGGGGACTAGCGGCTAGCACAGATACGCAGTATTTT. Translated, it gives CASSEWGLAASTDTQYF.

The CDR3 DNA reads TGTGCCAGCAGTCTGTTTGGCGGGAGGGACAGCTACAATGAGCAGTTCTTC. It codes for CASSLFGGRDSYNEQFF. This rearrangement joins TRBV27 to TRBJ2-1; 9 positions match TRBD2. CDR3 length equals 17 residues. The V and J ends lost 5 bases and 3 bases, in that order; junction bases with no gene match: 11. CDR1 is MNHEY, CDR2 SMNVEV, per germline (reference sequence).

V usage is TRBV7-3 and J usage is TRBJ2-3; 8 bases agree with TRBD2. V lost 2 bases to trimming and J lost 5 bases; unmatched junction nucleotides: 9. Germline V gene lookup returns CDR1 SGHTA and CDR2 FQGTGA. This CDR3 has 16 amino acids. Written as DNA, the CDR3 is TGTGCCAGCAGCTTAGATCCCGGGGGGGCCATAGATACGCAGTATTTT. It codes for CASSLDPGGAIDTQYF.

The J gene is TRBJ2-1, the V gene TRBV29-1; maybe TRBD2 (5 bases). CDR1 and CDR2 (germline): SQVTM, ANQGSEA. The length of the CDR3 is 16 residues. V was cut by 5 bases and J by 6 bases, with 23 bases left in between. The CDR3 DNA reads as TGCAGCGTTCCCAAACCACTTAGCGAGAGTCCCAATGAGCAGTTCTTC. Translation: CSVPKPLSESPNEQFF.

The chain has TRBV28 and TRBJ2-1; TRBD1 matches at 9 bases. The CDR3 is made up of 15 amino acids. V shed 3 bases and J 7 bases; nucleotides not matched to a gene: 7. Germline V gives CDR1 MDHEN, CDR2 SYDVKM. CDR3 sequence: CASSFSGQGKNEQFF. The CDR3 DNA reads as TGTGCCAGCAGTTTTTCAGGACAGGGGAAAAATGAGCAGTTCTTC.

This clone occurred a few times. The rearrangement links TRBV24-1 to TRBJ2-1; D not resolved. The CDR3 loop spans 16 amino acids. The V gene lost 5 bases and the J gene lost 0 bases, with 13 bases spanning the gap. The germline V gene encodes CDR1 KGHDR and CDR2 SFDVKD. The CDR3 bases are TGTGCCACCAGTGGGGCAGCTAAAAGCTCCTACAATGAGCAGTTCTTC. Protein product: CATSGAAKSSYNEQFF.

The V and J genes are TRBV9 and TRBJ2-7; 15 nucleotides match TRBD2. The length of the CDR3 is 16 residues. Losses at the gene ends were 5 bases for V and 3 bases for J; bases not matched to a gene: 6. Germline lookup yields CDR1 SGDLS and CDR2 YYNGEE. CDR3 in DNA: TGTGCCAGCAGTGGACTAGCGGGAGGGCCGAACTACGAGCAGTACTTC. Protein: CASSGLAGGPNYEQYF.

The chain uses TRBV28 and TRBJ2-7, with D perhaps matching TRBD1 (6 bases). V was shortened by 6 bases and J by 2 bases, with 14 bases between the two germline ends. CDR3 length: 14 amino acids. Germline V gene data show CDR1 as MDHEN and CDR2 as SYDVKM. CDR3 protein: CASRKPGQTYEQYF. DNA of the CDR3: TGTGCCAGCAGAAAGCCGGGACAAACCTACGAGCAGTACTTC.

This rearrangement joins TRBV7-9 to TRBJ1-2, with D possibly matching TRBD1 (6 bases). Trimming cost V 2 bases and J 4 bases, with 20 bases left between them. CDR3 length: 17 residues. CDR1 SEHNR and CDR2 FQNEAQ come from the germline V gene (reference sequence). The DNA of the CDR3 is TGTGCCAGCAGCTTACCCGTGGGGGGGGCCTCTCTCTATGGCTACACCTTC. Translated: CASSLPVGGASLYGYTF.

CDR3 in amino acids: CASSRGLADTQYF. DNA of the CDR3: TGTGCCAGTAGTAGGGGACTAGCAGATACGCAGTATTTT. The chain uses TRBV19 and TRBJ2-3; 8 nucleotides line up with TRBD2. Trimming took 4 bases from V and 4 from J; bases not matched to a gene: 1. The CDR3 spans 13 residues. Per the germline V gene, CDR1 is LNHDA and CDR2 is SQIVND (reference sequence).

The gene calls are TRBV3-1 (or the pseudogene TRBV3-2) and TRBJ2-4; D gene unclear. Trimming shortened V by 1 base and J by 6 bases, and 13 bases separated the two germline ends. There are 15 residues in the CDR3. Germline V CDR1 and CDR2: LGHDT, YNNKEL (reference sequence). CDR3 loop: CASSQGFRSSNIQYF. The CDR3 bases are TGTGCCAGCAGCCAAGGGTTCAGATCCTCAAACATTCAGTACTTC.

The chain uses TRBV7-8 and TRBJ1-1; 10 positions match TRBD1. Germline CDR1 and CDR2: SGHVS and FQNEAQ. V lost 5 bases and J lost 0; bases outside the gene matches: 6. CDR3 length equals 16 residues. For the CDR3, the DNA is TGTGCCAGCAGCCTAAAGGGACAGGGGATGAACACTGAAGCTTTCTTT. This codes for CASSLKGQGMNTEAFF.

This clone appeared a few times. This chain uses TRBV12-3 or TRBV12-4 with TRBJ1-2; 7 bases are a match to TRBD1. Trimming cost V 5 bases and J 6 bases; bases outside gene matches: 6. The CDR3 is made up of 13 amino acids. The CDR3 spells CASSPGQYDGYTF. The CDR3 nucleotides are TGTGCCAGCAGTCCGGGACAGTATGATGGCTACACCTTC.

CDR3 in amino acids: CASRAREKLFF. CDR3 nucleotide sequence: TGTGCCAGCAGGGCTCGAGAAAAACTGTTTTTT. This chain joins TRBV6-5 and TRBJ1-4; D is ambiguous. The CDR3 spans 11 residues. Germline CDR1 MNHEY, CDR2 SVGAGI. Trimming removed 6 bases at V and 8 bases at J, with 7 bases between.

CDR3 region: CASSPTSGGARSSYNEQFF. The CDR3 coding sequence is TGCGCCAGCAGCCCGACTAGCGGGGGGGCCAGGAGCTCCTACAATGAGCAGTTCTTC. This chain uses TRBV5-1 with TRBJ2-1; 14 positions agree with TRBD2. The V gene's germline CDR1 is SGHRS and CDR2 YFSETQ. The V gene end was trimmed by 4 bases and the J gene end by 0 bases; junction bases not matched to a gene: 9. This CDR3 comprises 19 residues.

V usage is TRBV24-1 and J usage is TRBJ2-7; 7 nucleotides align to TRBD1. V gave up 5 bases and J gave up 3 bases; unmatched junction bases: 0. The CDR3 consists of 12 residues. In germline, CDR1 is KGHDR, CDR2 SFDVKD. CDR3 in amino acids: CATSAGGYEQYF. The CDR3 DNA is TGTGCCACCAGTGCAGGGGGCTACGAGCAGTACTTC.

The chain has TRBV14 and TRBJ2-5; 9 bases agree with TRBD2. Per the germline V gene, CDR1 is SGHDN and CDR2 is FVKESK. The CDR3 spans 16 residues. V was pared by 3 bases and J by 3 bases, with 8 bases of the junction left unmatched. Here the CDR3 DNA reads TGTGCCAGCAGCCAGGGTAGCGGGAGAGGAGAAGAGACCCAGTACTTC. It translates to CASSQGSGRGEETQYF. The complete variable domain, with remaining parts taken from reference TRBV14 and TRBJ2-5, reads EAGVTQFPSHSVIEKGQTVTLRCDPISGHDNLYWYRRVMGKEIKFLLHFVKESKQDESGMPNNRFLAERTGGTYSTLKVQPAELEDSGVYFCASSQGSGRGEETQYFGPGTRLLVL.